Below, 9 T cell receptor beta chains from the same sample are listed, as sequenced in a study of blood T cells in healthy people across ages. The second PCR ran about 6 to 12 cycles with a sample-barcoded 5' primer and J-beta primers. TCRdb recomputed calls from the 5' RACE reads with MiXCR, one row per CDR3 protein. There are fewer than 2,000,000 distinct CDR3 sequences in the sample; 39% occur only once, and under 30% lies in the top ten. The sequencing input was blood. The receptor source for this set is a human donor in good health.

The CDR3 is CASSVAGGTGEGITEAFF. CDR3 nucleotides: TGTGCCAGCAGCGTAGCGGGGGGGACAGGGGAAGGAATCACTGAAGCTTTCTTT. The rearrangement joins TRBV9 to TRBJ1-1; 10 bases align to TRBD1. The germline gives CDR1 SGDLS, CDR2 YYNGEE. The J segment lost 4 bases and the V segment lost 0 bases, leaving 12 bases of the junction unmatched. This CDR3 is 18 amino acids long.

This clonotype was observed a few times. The rearrangement links TRBV9 to TRBJ2-1; TRBD2 matches at 11 bases. J was trimmed by 6 bases and V by 0 bases; bases with no gene match: 8. Germline loops: CDR1 SGDLS, CDR2 YYNGEE. The CDR3 runs 17 residues. The CDR3 loop is CASSVVGSGGAGNEQFF. CDR3 in DNA: TGTGCCAGCAGCGTAGTGGGTAGCGGGGGGGCTGGCAATGAGCAGTTCTTC.

This clonotype was recorded a few times. Written as DNA, the CDR3 is TGTGCCAGCAGCCAAGATCTTGGAAACAAGCAGTACTTC. Protein product: CASSQDLGNKQYF. V usage is TRBV14 and J usage is TRBJ2-5; D is unclear. The CDR3 has 13 amino acids. Germline V gene lookup returns CDR1 SGHDN and CDR2 FVKESK. Trimming shortened V by 0 bases and J by 11 bases, and 13 bases separated the two germline ends.

The chain uses TRBV12-3 or TRBV12-4 and TRBJ1-6; D not resolved. CDR3 length: 13 residues. Trimming took off 3 bases at V and 7 bases at J, with 7 bases between the two ends. CDR3 DNA: TGTGCCAGCAGTTTGCGACGGAATTCACCCCTCCACTTT. It encodes CASSLRRNSPLHF.

The V and J genes are TRBV7-8 and TRBJ1-2; possible D gene TRBD1, 5 bases. The V end was cut by 5 bases, the J end by 2 bases, with 18 bases between. The CDR3 runs 16 residues. Germline CDR1 and CDR2: SGHVS and FQNEAQ. CDR3 loop: CASSPGLGLANYGYTF. The DNA for the CDR3 is TGTGCCAGCAGCCCAGGGTTGGGACTGGCGAACTATGGCTACACCTTC.

V is TRBV12-3 or TRBV12-4 and J is TRBJ1-1; TRBD1 agrees at 7 bases. The CDR3 consists of 15 residues. V shed 6 bases and J 4 bases; nucleotides not matched to a gene: 11. This CDR3 reads CASRTQTGYGTEAFF. CDR3 DNA: TGTGCCAGCAGAACCCAGACAGGGTACGGCACTGAAGCTTTCTTT.

This sequence joins TRBV15 and TRBJ1-5; D gene unclear. The CDR3 length is 18 residues. V was pared by 2 bases and J by 0 bases, with 17 bases between. In germline, CDR1 is LNHNV, CDR2 YYDKDF (reference sequence). The CDR3 is CATSRYSPRTFSNQPQHF. CDR3 DNA sequence: TGTGCCACCAGCAGATACTCACCGAGGACGTTTAGCAATCAGCCCCAGCATTTT.

Concerning this clonotype itself: Mismatch with germline at one junction end may stem from a read error. The chain joins TRBV12-3 or TRBV12-4 to TRBJ2-1; 8 bases align to TRBD2. The CDR3 has 17 residues. In DNA form, the CDR3 reads TGTACCAGCAGTTTTTCGAGCGGGGGAGATCTCGTCAATGAGCAGTTCTTC. Translating it yields CTSSFSSGGDLVNEQFF.

The chain carries TRBV4-3 and TRBJ2-5; D not certain. The CDR3 runs 14 residues. The germline V and J ends were trimmed by 5 bases and 1 base, with 11 bases remaining between them. Germline CDR1 reads LGHNA; CDR2 reads YSLEER. The CDR3 loop reads CASSGVPFQETQYF. The CDR3, as DNA: TGCGCCAGCAGCGGGGTTCCGTTCCAAGAGACCCAGTACTTC.